The entry below describes one TCR beta chain. Clones were sequenced by immunoSEQ multiplex PCR, and TCRdb holds only the in-frame ones, with some missing. The sample has some 130,000 clones, around 86% seen once. Patients of the Seattle cohort, enrolled during active infection, were followed longitudinally. This entry comes from a study of blood T cell repertoires in COVID-19. Looking at the study overall: Collection of acute and convalescent COVID-19 samples took place in the United States, Italy and Spain. PBMCs, B-cell-depleted T cells, or T cells provided the cDNA or gDNA that made up the material.

This TCR derives from a woman aged 70-85 years with COVID-19, enrolled during active disease. Input material: peripheral blood.

This CDR3 is CAITGDKIYGYTF. Here the CDR3 DNA reads TGTGCCATCACCGGGGACAAAATCTATGGCTACACCTTC. This chain links TRBV10-3 with TRBJ1-2; D is possibly TRBD1 (6 bases). V shed 7 bases and J shed 4 bases, with 13 bases lying between them. The germline CDR1 and CDR2 sequences are ENHRY and SYGVKD. This CDR3 has 13 amino acids.